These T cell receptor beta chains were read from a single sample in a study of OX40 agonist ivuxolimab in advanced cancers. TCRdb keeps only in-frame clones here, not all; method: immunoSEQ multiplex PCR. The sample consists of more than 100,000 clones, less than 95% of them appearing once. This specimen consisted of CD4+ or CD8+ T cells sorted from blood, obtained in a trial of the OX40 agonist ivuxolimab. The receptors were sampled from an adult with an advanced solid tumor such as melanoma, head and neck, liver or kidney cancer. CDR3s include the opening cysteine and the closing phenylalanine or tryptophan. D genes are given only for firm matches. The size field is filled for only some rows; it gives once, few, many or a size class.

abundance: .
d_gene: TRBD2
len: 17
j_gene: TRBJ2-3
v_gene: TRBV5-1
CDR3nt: TGCGCCAGCAGCACAGGGACTAGCGGGAGTGGGTCAGATACGCAGTATTTT
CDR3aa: CASSTGTSGSGSDTQYF

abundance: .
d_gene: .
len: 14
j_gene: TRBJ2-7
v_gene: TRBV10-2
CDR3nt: TGCGCCAGCAGTGTGTCCGGGACGGCCTACGAGCAGTACTTC
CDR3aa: CASSVSGTAYEQYF

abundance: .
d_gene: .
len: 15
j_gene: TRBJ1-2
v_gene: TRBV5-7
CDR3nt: TGTGCCAGCAGCTTGGCGGTCCCCCGGTATGGGGGCTACACCTTC
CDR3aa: CASSLAVPRYGGYTF

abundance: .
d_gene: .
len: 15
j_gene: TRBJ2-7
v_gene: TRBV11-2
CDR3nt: TGTGCCAGCAGCTTAGAACAGGCAGCCTCCTACGAGCAGTACTTC
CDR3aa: CASSLEQAASYEQYF

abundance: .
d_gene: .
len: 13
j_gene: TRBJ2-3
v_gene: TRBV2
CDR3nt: TGTGCCAGCAGAGCCACAGGGATGGATACGCAGTATTTT
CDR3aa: CASRATGMDTQYF

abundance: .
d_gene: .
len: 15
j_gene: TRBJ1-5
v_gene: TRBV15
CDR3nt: TGTGCCACCACCAACCCCGACAAGGGCAATCAGCCCCAGCATTTT
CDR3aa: CATTNPDKGNQPQHF

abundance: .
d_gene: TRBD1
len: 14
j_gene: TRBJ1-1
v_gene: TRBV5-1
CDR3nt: TGCGCCAGCAGCTCCGACAGGGGAGGAACTGAAGCTTTCTTT
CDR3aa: CASSSDRGGTEAFF

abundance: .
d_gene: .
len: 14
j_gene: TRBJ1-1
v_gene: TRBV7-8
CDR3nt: TGTGCCAGCAGCTTAGCGGAAGAGGGTTTGGGCGCTTTCTTT
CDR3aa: CASSLAEEGLGAFF

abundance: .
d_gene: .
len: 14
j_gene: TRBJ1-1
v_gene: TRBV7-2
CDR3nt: TGTGCCAGCAGCCCGGCCTTCGGCGACACTGAAGCTTTCTTT
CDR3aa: CASSPAFGDTEAFF

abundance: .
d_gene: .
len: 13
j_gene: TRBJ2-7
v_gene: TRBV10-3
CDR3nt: TGTGCCATCAGCCGGGACACCGCCTACGAGCAGTACTTC
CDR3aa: CAISRDTAYEQYF

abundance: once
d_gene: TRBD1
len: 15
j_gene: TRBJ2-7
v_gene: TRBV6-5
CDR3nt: TGTGCCAGCAGTTACTCAGGGACAGGGGATTACGAGCAGTACTTC
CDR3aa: CASSYSGTGDYEQYF

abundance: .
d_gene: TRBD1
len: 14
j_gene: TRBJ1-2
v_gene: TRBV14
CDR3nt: TGTGCCAGCAGCCAAGTCAGGGGGCTTCATGGCTACACCTTC
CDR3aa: CASSQVRGLHGYTF

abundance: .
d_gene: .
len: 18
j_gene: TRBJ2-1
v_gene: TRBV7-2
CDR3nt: TGTGCCAGCAGTCCCCGGGGAGCGAGGGGAAGCTCCTACAATGAGCAGTTCTTC
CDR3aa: CASSPRGARGSSYNEQFF

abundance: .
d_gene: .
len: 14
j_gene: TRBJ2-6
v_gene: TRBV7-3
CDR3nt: TGTGCCAGCAGCCCACCACCTGGGGCCAACGTCCTGACTTTC
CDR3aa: CASSPPPGANVLTF

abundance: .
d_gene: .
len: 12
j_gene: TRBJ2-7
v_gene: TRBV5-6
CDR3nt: TGTGCCAGCAGCGGAACTCAGCCCGAGCAGTACTTC
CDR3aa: CASSGTQPEQYF

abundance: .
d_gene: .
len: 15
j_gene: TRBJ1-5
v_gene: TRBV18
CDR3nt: TGTGCCAGCTCACCAAACGCGGATAGCAATCAGCCCCAGCATTTT
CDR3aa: CASSPNADSNQPQHF

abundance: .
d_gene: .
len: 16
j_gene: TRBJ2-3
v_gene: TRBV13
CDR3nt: TGTGCCAGCAGCTTAGTCGGCCAGGAGTGGACAGATACGCAGTATTTT
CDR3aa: CASSLVGQEWTDTQYF

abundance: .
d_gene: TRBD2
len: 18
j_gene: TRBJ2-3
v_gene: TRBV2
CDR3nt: TGTGCCAGCCGCCCCGCGCCGGGGACTAGTCAGAGGGTAGATACGCAGTATTTT
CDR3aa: CASRPAPGTSQRVDTQYF

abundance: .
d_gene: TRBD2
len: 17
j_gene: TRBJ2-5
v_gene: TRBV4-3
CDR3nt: TGCGCCAGCAGCCAAGATAAATCTAGCGGGAGAGGGGAGACCCAGTACTTC
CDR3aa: CASSQDKSSGRGETQYF

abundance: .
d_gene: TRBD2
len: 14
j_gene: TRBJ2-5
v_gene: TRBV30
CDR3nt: TGTGCCCGCGGACTAGCGGGGGGCTGGGAGACCCAGTACTTC
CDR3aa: CARGLAGGWETQYF

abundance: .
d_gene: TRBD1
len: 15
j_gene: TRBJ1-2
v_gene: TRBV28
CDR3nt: TGTGCCAGCAGTTTAGGGGACAGGGATCATTATGGCTACACCTTC
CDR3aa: CASSLGDRDHYGYTF

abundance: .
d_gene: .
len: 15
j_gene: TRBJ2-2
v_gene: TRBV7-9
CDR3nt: TGTGCCAGCAGCTTAGGGGCTTCGAACACCGGGGAGCTGTTTTTT
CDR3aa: CASSLGASNTGELFF

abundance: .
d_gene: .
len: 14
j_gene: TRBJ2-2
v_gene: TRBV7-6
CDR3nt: TGTGCCAGCAGCCCCACCTCGGTCACCGGGGAGCTGTTTTTT
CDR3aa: CASSPTSVTGELFF

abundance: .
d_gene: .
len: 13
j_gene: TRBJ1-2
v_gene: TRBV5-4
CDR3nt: TGTGCCAGCAGCTTGCGACAGGACTATGGCTACACCTTC
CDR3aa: CASSLRQDYGYTF